This record looks at one T cell receptor beta chain sequence and its context. Trimming shortened V by 1 base and J by 7 bases, and 11 bases separated the two germline ends. The V gene's germline CDR1 is LGHDT and CDR2 YNNKEL (reference sequence). CDR3 size: 14 residues. These data come from a study of blood T cell repertoires in COVID-19. About the study: Acute and convalescent COVID-19 specimens originated in the United States, Italy and Spain. Nucleic acid was either cDNA or gDNA, and it came from T cells, B-cell-depleted T cells, or PBMCs.

Seattle-derived patients entered the study during active infection and were followed longitudinally. Using immunoSEQ multiplex PCR, the repertoire was profiled, and TCRdb retains in-frame clones only, with some absent. The sample consists of more than 200,000 clones, 80% to 90% of them appearing once. The sequenced material came from peripheral blood. This clonotype was obtained from a woman older than 75 with COVID-19, enrolled during active disease. The V call is TRBV3-1 (or the pseudogene TRBV3-2), the J call TRBJ1-5, with TRBD1 as a possible D gene (5 bases). CDR3 sequence reads: CASSQARAGQPQHF. DNA of the CDR3: TGTGCCAGCAGCCAAGCCAGGGCTGGGCAGCCCCAGCATTTT.